The 28 T cell receptor beta chains below were found in one sample sequenced in a study of CD8 T cells in Susac syndrome. RNA in amounts of about 0.45 to 1 ug was reverse transcribed with random hexamers. TCRdb independently ran MiXCR on the immunoSEQ multiplex PCR reads; one entry per CDR3 protein. Among about 190,000 distinct CDR3 sequences listed, 85% to 95% were seen once. Sample: CD8+ T cells from PBMCs. These receptors were collected from a human donor with Susac syndrome.

The sample holds one count of this clonotype. The gene calls are TRBV2 and TRBJ2-5; D could derive from TRBD1 or TRBD2 (5 bases each). CDR3 length: 13 amino acids. V dropped 6 bases and J dropped 6 bases, with 14 bases sitting between them. Germline loops: CDR1 SNHLY, CDR2 FYNNEI. Here the CDR3 reads CASSTGPLQTQYF. In DNA form, the CDR3 reads TGTGCCAGCAGCACGGGGCCATTACAGACCCAGTACTTC.

The chain links TRBV4-1 to TRBJ1-4; D perhaps matches TRBD1 (6 bases). CDR1 MGHRA and CDR2 YSYEKL come from the germline V gene. Trimming left V 4 bases short and J 7 bases short, with 16 bases between. This CDR3 spans 15 amino acids. The CDR3 sequence: CASSLREGVGEKLFF. For the CDR3, the DNA is TGCGCCAGCAGCCTCCGGGAGGGGGTTGGTGAAAAACTGTTTTTT.

V is TRBV4-1 and J is TRBJ2-7, with D hard to call. The CDR3 is 13 residues long. V was trimmed by 0 bases and J by 5 bases, leaving 8 bases between them. CDR1 MGHRA and CDR2 YSYEKL come from the germline V gene. The CDR3 here is CASSQEGQDEQYF. Written as DNA, the CDR3 is TGCGCCAGCAGCCAAGAAGGTCAAGACGAGCAGTACTTC.

The chain employs TRBV30 and TRBJ2-1; 8 nucleotides agree with TRBD2. V was pared by 7 bases and J by 1 base, with 12 bases of the junction left unmatched. Looked up from germline, CDR1 is GTSNPN and CDR2 is SVGIG (reference sequence). This CDR3 contains 16 residues. The CDR3 DNA reads TGTGCCTCCTCGGGGGGGGGCGGCCATTCCTACAATGAGCAGTTCTTC. Translating gives CASSGGGGHSYNEQFF.

The chain recombines TRBV13 with TRBJ2-7; D is uncertain. The germline V gene has CDR1 PRHDT and CDR2 FYEKMQ (reference sequence). The CDR3 has 14 amino acids. Between the trimmed V and J ends, which lost 1 base and 3 bases, there was a span of 10 bases. In DNA, the CDR3 is TGTGCCAGCAGCTTAGCTGGGCGTAACTACGAGCAGTACTTC. It is translated as CASSLAGRNYEQYF.

This clonotype was counted once. CDR3 in DNA: TGTGCCAGCAGTCCTACCGGCGGACGGACCAAGGGGACCCAGTACTTC. Residues: CASSPTGGRTKGTQYF. V is TRBV6-1 and J is TRBJ2-5; no firm D call. The germline V gene has CDR1 MNHNS and CDR2 SASEGT. The CDR3 runs 16 residues. Trimming took off 5 bases at V and 7 bases at J, with 23 bases between the two ends.

J is TRBJ1-2 and V is TRBV11-1; the D gene is possibly TRBD1 (5 bases). Germline lookup yields CDR1 SGHAT and CDR2 FQDESV (reference sequence). Trimming removed 4 bases from V and 4 bases from J, with 10 bases in between. The CDR3 length is 13 residues. This chain's CDR3 is CASSSDRTYGYTF. The CDR3 DNA reads as TGTGCCAGCAGCTCTGACAGAACCTATGGCTACACCTTC.

The rearrangement uses TRBV5-1 and TRBJ2-1, with TRBD2 matching over 10 bases. Germline lookup yields CDR1 SGHRS and CDR2 YFSETQ. Trimming cost V 0 bases and J 6 bases; bases outside gene matches: 3. The CDR3 has 15 residues. The chain's CDR3 is CASSLASGSRNEQFF. CDR3 nucleotide sequence: TGCGCCAGCAGCTTGGCTAGCGGGAGTCGCAATGAGCAGTTCTTC.

This chain links TRBV30 with TRBJ1-2; D is perhaps TRBD1 (5 bases). The CDR3 has 14 residues. From germline, CDR1 is GTSNPN and CDR2 SVGIG (reference sequence). CDR3 region: CEWSVGLGVGGYTF. The CDR3 DNA is TGTGAATGGAGCGTCGGCCTGGGGGTTGGTGGCTACACCTTC.

The V gene is TRBV19, the J gene TRBJ2-2, with 8 bases matching TRBD2. CDR1 LNHDA and CDR2 SQIVND come from the germline V gene (reference sequence). V lost 8 bases to trimming and J lost 9 bases; unmatched junction nucleotides: 8. This CDR3 region has 13 residues. CDR3 in amino acids: CASAGGSSRELFF. CDR3 DNA sequence: TGTGCCAGTGCGGGAGGATCATCCAGGGAGCTGTTTTTT.

The CDR3 region has the DNA TGTGCCAGCAGCGCCTACTGGGGTTCCGACGAGCAGTACTTC. It encodes CASSAYWGSDEQYF. J is TRBJ2-7 and V is TRBV9; the D is unclear. Germline CDR1 is SGDLS and CDR2 is YYNGEE. Trimming stripped 3 bases from V and 5 bases from J, with 15 bases between. This CDR3 has 14 residues.

The J gene is TRBJ2-7, the V gene TRBV28; TRBD2 agrees at 13 bases. The length of the CDR3 is 14 residues. After removal of 9 bases from V and 3 bases from J, the junction contained 5 bases not matched to a gene. CDR1 MDHEN and CDR2 SYDVKM come from the germline V gene. CDR3 nucleotide sequence: TGTGCCAGTGGGACTAGCGGGACCCGCTACGAGCAGTACTTC. Protein: CASGTSGTRYEQYF.

The J gene is TRBJ2-3, the V gene TRBV6-4, with TRBD2 matching over 10 bases. Unmatched junction bases numbered 0, after V lost 5 bases and J lost 1 base. Germline-derived CDR1 and CDR2 are MRHNA and SNTAGT. The CDR3 loop spans 14 amino acids. The CDR3, as DNA: TGTGCCAGCAGTACTAGCGGGGGCACAGATACGCAGTATTTT. Translating gives CASSTSGGTDTQYF.

The CDR3 DNA follows: TGCGCCAGCAGCCAAGTCGGCACTAAGAACACTGAAGCTTTCTTT. The encoded protein is CASSQVGTKNTEAFF. The rearrangement joins TRBV4-1 to TRBJ1-1, with unresolved D. The CDR3 is 15 amino acids. Trimming removed 1 base at V and 1 base at J, with 10 bases between. Per germline, CDR1 MGHRA and CDR2 YSYEKL.

V is TRBV9 and J is TRBJ2-2, with unresolved D. The CDR3 loop spans 15 amino acids. CDR1 and CDR2 (germline): SGDLS, YYNGEE. The V end was cut by 0 bases, the J end by 1 base, with 7 bases between. The CDR3 DNA reads as TGTGCCAGCAGCGTAGGAACGGTGAACACCGGGGAGCTGTTTTTT. This encodes CASSVGTVNTGELFF.

This chain connects TRBV6-1 to TRBJ2-4; the match to TRBD2 covers 15 bases. Trimming took 6 bases from V and 2 from J; bases not matched to a gene: 8. Germline lookup yields CDR1 MNHNS and CDR2 SASEGT. This CDR3 spans 18 amino acids. CDR3 sequence: CASSWTSGRAGSKNIQYF. The DNA of the CDR3 is TGTGCCAGCAGCTGGACTAGCGGGAGGGCCGGTTCCAAAAACATTCAGTACTTC.

The DNA of the CDR3 is TGTGCCACCAGTGATCCTACTAGTATCGCCGGGGAGCTGTTTTTT. Translation gives CATSDPTSIAGELFF. The V call is TRBV24-1, the J call TRBJ2-2, with D maybe TRBD2 (5 bases). Per germline, CDR1 KGHDR and CDR2 SFDVKD. This CDR3 comprises 15 residues. Trimming removed 3 bases from V and 6 bases from J, with 13 bases in between.

The V and J genes are TRBV3-1 and TRBJ2-4; possible D gene TRBD2, 7 bases. Germline CDR1 reads LGHDT; CDR2 reads YNNKEL (reference sequence). The CDR3 length is 16 residues. V was cut by 2 bases and J by 8 bases, with 19 bases left in between. The DNA for the CDR3 is TGTGCCAGCAGCCAACCGTCGGGGGGCGGAGGAGACATTCAGTACTTC. Amino acids: CASSQPSGGGGDIQYF.

Written as DNA, the CDR3 is TGTGCCAGCAGCCTTGGGTCTCGCGGGCCAGAATATAGCAATCAGCCCCAGCATTTT. It encodes CASSLGSRGPEYSNQPQHF. The V gene is TRBV3-1, the J gene TRBJ1-5; D remains ambiguous. The CDR3 extends over 19 amino acids. CDR1 is LGHDT, CDR2 YNNKEL, per germline (reference sequence). V was pared by 4 bases and J by 0 bases, with 22 bases between.

The chain combines TRBV12-3 or TRBV12-4 with TRBJ1-2; D is unclear. V gave up 6 bases and J gave up 4 bases, with 18 bases separating them. This CDR3 has 15 amino acids. CDR3 DNA: TGTGCCAGCAGCCCTATCGGCCTGGGAGGCTATGGCTACACCTTC. Its translation is CASSPIGLGGYGYTF.

The chain recombines TRBV6-5 with TRBJ2-7, with D perhaps being TRBD1 or TRBD2 (5 bases each). The ends were cut back, 4 bases at V and 2 bases at J, with 15 bases in the middle. There are 15 residues in the CDR3. Germline assignment: CDR1 MNHEY and CDR2 SVGAGI. CDR3 sequence: CASSSGAEKPYEQYF. CDR3 in DNA: TGTGCCAGCAGTTCCGGGGCAGAAAAGCCCTACGAGCAGTACTTC.

J is TRBJ1-2 and V is TRBV28; TRBD1 might be the D (5 bases). V lost 7 bases and J lost 4, with 16 bases in between. The CDR3 extends over 14 amino acids. Germline loops: CDR1 MDHEN, CDR2 SYDVKM. The CDR3 DNA sequence: TGTGCCAGCAAAGGGGTCGCCTTAGGCTATGGCTACACCTTC. It specifies CASKGVALGYGYTF.

V is TRBV12-3 or TRBV12-4 and J is TRBJ2-7, with 7 bases that match TRBD2. Unmatched junction bases numbered 4, after V lost 4 bases and J lost 4 bases. The CDR3 is made up of 13 amino acids. Here the CDR3 reads CASSSSGEYEQYF. The CDR3 DNA reads as TGTGCCAGCAGTTCTAGCGGAGAGTACGAGCAGTACTTC.

The chain couples TRBV12-3 or TRBV12-4 to TRBJ1-1, with 11 bases identical to TRBD1. The trim removed 6 bases at V and 7 bases at J, leaving 4 bases unmatched. This CDR3 contains 13 residues. CDR3 nucleotide sequence: TGTGCCAGCAGAAAAGGGACAGGGGGTGAAGCTTTCTTT. Residues: CASRKGTGGEAFF.

This chain connects TRBV6-5 to TRBJ1-5; TRBD1 matches 9 bases. CDR3 length: 14 residues. The V and J ends lost 6 bases and 5 bases, in that order; junction bases with no gene match: 5. CDR1 and CDR2 (germline): MNHEY, SVGAGI. DNA of the CDR3: TGTGCCAGCAGACCCCGGGACAGGGATCAGCCCCAGCATTTT. It codes for CASRPRDRDQPQHF.

The sample holds a few counts of this clonotype. The chain has TRBV5-5 and TRBJ1-1; D is undetermined. Trimming removed 4 bases from V and 0 bases from J, with 7 bases in between. The CDR3 extends over 13 amino acids. Per the germline V gene, CDR1 is SGHKS and CDR2 is YYEKEE (reference sequence). The CDR3 nucleotides are TGTGCCAGCAGCCAAACAGTGAACACTGAAGCTTTCTTT. This codes for CASSQTVNTEAFF.

The rearrangement joins TRBV19 to TRBJ1-1; 9 nucleotides line up with TRBD1. The trim removed 6 bases at V and 5 bases at J, leaving 4 bases unmatched. CDR3 length: 13 amino acids. Per germline, CDR1 LNHDA and CDR2 SQIVND (reference sequence). The CDR3, as DNA: TGTGCCAGTAGCCGGGACAGGGAAACTGAAGCTTTCTTT. Protein sequence: CASSRDRETEAFF.

The chain employs TRBV30 and TRBJ1-5; D unresolved. V lost 5 bases and J lost 0, with 2 bases in between. The CDR3 consists of 11 residues. Germline V gene sequence: CDR1 GTSNPN, CDR2 SVGIG (reference sequence). CDR3 region: CAWGSNQPQHF. In nucleotides, the CDR3 is TGTGCCTGGGGTAGCAATCAGCCCCAGCATTTT.